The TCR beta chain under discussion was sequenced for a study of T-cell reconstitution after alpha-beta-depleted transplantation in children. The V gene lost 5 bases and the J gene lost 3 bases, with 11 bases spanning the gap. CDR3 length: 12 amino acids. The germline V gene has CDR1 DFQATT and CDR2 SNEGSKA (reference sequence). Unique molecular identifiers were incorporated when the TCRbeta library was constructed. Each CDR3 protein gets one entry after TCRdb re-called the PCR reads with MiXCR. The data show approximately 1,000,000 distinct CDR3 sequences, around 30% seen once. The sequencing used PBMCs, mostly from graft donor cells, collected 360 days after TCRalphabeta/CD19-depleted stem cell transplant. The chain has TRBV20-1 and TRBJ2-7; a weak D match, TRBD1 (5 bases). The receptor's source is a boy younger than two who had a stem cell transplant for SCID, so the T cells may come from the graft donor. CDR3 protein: CSAYRQYYEQYF. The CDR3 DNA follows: TGCAGTGCTTATCGACAGTACTACGAGCAGTACTTC.